Below, 13 T cell receptor beta chains from the same sample are listed, as sequenced in a study of T cell responses to AZD1222 COVID-19 vaccine. The repertoire was sequenced with immunoSEQ multiplex PCR; TCRdb's copy has only in-frame clones and lacks some. The sample includes some 170,000 clones, roughly 94% of them seen just once. The material sequenced was peripheral blood, taken on day 0 of MenACWY control vaccination. The receptor source for this set is an adult in good health.

The rearrangement joins TRBV27 to TRBJ2-7; 7 positions match TRBD1. This CDR3 spans 14 amino acids. The V gene's germline CDR1 is MNHEY and CDR2 SMNVEV (reference sequence). The V gene end was trimmed by 4 bases and the J gene end by 5 bases; junction bases not matched to a gene: 8. CDR3 DNA sequence: TGTGCCAGCAGTTCGACGACAGGGTGGGACGAGCAGTACTTC. It translates to CASSSTTGWDEQYF.

This chain links TRBV7-2 with TRBJ2-1; 8 bases align to TRBD2. After removal of 1 base from V and 2 bases from J, the junction contained 4 bases not matched to a gene. The CDR3 totals 16 residues. CDR1 is SGHTA, CDR2 FQGNSA, per germline. CDR3 DNA sequence: TGTGCCAGCAGCTTAGTCCCGGGAGGGACCTACAATGAGCAGTTCTTC. Residues: CASSLVPGGTYNEQFF.

V is TRBV10-3 and J is TRBJ1-6; TRBD1 matches 10 bases. Germline-derived CDR1 and CDR2 are ENHRY and SYGVKD. CDR3 length: 12 residues. V gave up 6 bases and J gave up 15 bases; unmatched junction bases: 5. CDR3 amino acids: CAISAGQGNLHF. DNA of the CDR3: TGTGCCATCAGCGCGGGACAGGGGAACCTCCACTTT.

The V and J genes are TRBV18 and TRBJ1-6; D is undetermined. The CDR3 is 14 residues long. The V end lost 3 bases, the J end lost 13 bases, and 16 bases lay between the germline ends. The germline V gene has CDR1 KGHSH and CDR2 LQKENI. CDR3 residues: CASSPPGGGSPLHF. The CDR3 region has the DNA TGTGCCAGCTCACCCCCCGGTGGAGGGTCGCCCCTCCACTTT.

V gene TRBV24-1 combines with J gene TRBJ2-1; perhaps TRBD1 as D (6 bases). Trimming left V 9 bases short and J 1 base short, with 18 bases between. The germline gives CDR1 KGHDR, CDR2 SFDVKD. This CDR3 region has 16 residues. CDR3 bases: TGTGCCACCGGAGGCGAACAGGGAAATTCCTACAATGAGCAGTTCTTC. It specifies CATGGEQGNSYNEQFF.

The chain carries TRBV2 and TRBJ1-3, with D unclear. This CDR3 is 19 amino acids long. Germline CDR1 and CDR2: SNHLY and FYNNEI. V lost 1 base and J 0 bases, leaving 19 bases between the germline ends. The CDR3 DNA is TGTGCCAGCAGTGAAGGGGCGCTGGCGACAACTGACTCTGGAAACACCATATATTTT. It translates to CASSEGALATTDSGNTIYF.

The CDR3 DNA follows: TGTGCCAGCAGCCCGACCCCCCAGGGACTCTCCGGCTACACCTTC. The encoded protein is CASSPTPQGLSGYTF. This chain uses TRBV9 with TRBJ1-2; possible D gene TRBD1, 5 bases. The CDR3 has 15 amino acids. Between the trimmed V and J ends, which lost 4 bases and 8 bases, there was a span of 21 bases. CDR1 is SGDLS and CDR2 is YYNGEE in the germline V gene.

The chain couples TRBV9 to TRBJ1-1; a possible D gene is TRBD1 (5 bases). The CDR3 runs 16 residues. Germline V lookup: CDR1 SGDLS, CDR2 YYNGEE. The V and J ends lost 3 bases and 5 bases respectively, with 20 bases between them. As DNA, the CDR3 is TGTGCCAGCAGCGGCAGATCCGGGACTCTGGAGACTGAAGCTTTCTTT. It encodes CASSGRSGTLETEAFF.

The rearrangement links TRBV7-8 to TRBJ2-5; the D gene is possibly TRBD1 (6 bases). V lost 2 bases and J lost 4, with 14 bases in between. CDR1 and CDR2 (germline): SGHVS, FQNEAQ. CDR3 size: 15 residues. Here the CDR3 reads CASSLPTTGTETQYF. CDR3 nucleotide sequence: TGTGCCAGCAGCTTACCGACAACAGGGACAGAGACCCAGTACTTC.

Here the CDR3 reads CASRAAGQGYTEAFF. CDR3 DNA: TGTGCCAGCAGGGCGGCGGGGCAGGGGTACACTGAAGCTTTCTTT. This rearrangement joins TRBV5-5 to TRBJ1-1; perhaps TRBD1 as D (6 bases). CDR3 length: 15 amino acids. Trimming cost V 5 bases and J 3 bases, with 17 bases left between them. In germline, CDR1 is SGHKS, CDR2 YYEKEE (reference sequence). Drawing the rest from reference TRBV5-5 and TRBJ1-1, the complete variable domain is DAGVTQSPTHLIKTRGQQVTLRCSPISGHKSVSWYQQVLGQGPQFIFQYYEKEERGRGNFPDRFSARQFPNYSSELNVNALLLGDSALYLCASRAAGQGYTEAFFGQGTRLTVV.

This chain uses TRBV6-5 with TRBJ1-4; D is uncertain. Trimming took off 8 bases at V and 7 bases at J, with 14 bases between the two ends. Germline V gene lookup returns CDR1 MNHEY and CDR2 SVGAGI. The CDR3 totals 13 residues. The CDR3 is CASLRSEGEKLFF. The CDR3 nucleotides are TGTGCCAGCTTAAGATCCGAGGGTGAAAAACTGTTTTTT.

The chain combines TRBV2 with TRBJ2-7, with 11 bases fitting TRBD1. CDR3 length: 15 residues. Trimming at V came to 2 bases and at J to 6 bases, leaving 6 bases not matched to a gene. Germline CDR1 reads SNHLY; CDR2 reads FYNNEI. Here the CDR3 reads CASSEWDRGSREQYF. CDR3 bases: TGTGCCAGCAGTGAATGGGACAGGGGGTCGCGCGAGCAGTACTTC.

The chain employs TRBV18 and TRBJ1-2, with 7 bases lining up with TRBD1. CDR3 length equals 15 residues. Looked up from germline, CDR1 is KGHSH and CDR2 is LQKENI. The ends lost 4 bases at V and 2 bases at J; junction bases unmatched: 7. CDR3 protein: CASSRDREINYGYTF. For the CDR3, the DNA is TGTGCCAGCTCACGAGACAGGGAAATAAACTATGGCTACACCTTC. The full variable domain, with the rest looked up from reference TRBV18 and TRBJ1-2, is NAGVMQNPRHLVRRRGQEARLRCSPMKGHSHVYWYRQLPEEGLKFMVYLQKENIIDESGMPKERFSAEFPKEGPSILRIQQVVRGDSAAYFCASSRDREINYGYTFGSGTRLTVV.